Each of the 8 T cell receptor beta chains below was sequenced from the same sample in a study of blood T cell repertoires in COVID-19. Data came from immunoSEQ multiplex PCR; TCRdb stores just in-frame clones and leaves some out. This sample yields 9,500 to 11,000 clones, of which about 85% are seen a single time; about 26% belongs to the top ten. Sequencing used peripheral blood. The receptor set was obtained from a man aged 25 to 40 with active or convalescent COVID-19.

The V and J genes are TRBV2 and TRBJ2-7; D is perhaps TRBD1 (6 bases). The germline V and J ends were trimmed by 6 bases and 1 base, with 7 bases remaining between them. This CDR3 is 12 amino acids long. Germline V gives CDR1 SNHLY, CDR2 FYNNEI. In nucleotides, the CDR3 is TGTGCCAGCAGGGACAGATCCTACGAGCAGTACTTC. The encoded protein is CASRDRSYEQYF.

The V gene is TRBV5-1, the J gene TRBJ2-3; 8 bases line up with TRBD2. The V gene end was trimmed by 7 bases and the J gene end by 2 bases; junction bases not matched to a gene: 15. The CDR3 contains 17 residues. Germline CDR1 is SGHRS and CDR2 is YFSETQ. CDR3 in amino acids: CASSPEGAGGNTDTQYF. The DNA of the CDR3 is TGCGCCAGCTCCCCGGAGGGTGCGGGGGGAAACACAGATACGCAGTATTTT.

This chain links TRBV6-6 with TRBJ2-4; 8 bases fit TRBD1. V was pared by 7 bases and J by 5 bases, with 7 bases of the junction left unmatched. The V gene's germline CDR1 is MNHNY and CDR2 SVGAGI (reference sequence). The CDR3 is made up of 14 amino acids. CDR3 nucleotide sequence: TGTGCCAGCACCACGGACAGGGTCGAAAACATTCAGTACTTC. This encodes CASTTDRVENIQYF.

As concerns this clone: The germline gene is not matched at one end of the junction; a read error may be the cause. CDR3 region: CASSTSGVYDEQFF. The CDR3 DNA follows: TGTGCCAGCAGCACGTCAGGGGTCTACGATGAGCAGTTCTTC. V is TRBV3-1 (or the pseudogene TRBV3-2) and J is TRBJ2-1, with D possibly TRBD1 on 6 matching bases. Germline CDR1 is LGHDT and CDR2 is YNNKEL (reference sequence). The CDR3 contains 14 residues.

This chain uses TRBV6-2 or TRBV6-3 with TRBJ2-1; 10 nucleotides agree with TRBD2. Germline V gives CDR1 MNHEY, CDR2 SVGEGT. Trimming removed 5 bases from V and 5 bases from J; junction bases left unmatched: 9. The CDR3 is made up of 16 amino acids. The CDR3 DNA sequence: TGTGCCAGCAGTCCCCAGCGGGGGGGCCTTCACAATGAGCAGTTCTTC. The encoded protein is CASSPQRGGLHNEQFF.

This CDR3 is CASRDQGGSTDTQYF. The CDR3 DNA follows: TGTGCCAGCAGGGACCAGGGGGGAAGCACAGATACGCAGTATTTT. The V and J genes are TRBV6-5 and TRBJ2-3; TRBD1 might be the D (7 bases). The CDR3 is 15 residues long. Germline CDR1 MNHEY, CDR2 SVGAGI. Trimming left V 6 bases short and J 0 bases short, with 13 bases between.

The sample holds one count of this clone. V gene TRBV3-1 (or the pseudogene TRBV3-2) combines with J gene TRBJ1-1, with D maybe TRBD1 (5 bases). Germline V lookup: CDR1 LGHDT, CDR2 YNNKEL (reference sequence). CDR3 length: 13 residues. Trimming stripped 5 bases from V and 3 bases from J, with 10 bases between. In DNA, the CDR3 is TGTGCCAGCAGCAAGGGGTGGGACACTGAAGCTTTCTTT. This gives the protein CASSKGWDTEAFF.

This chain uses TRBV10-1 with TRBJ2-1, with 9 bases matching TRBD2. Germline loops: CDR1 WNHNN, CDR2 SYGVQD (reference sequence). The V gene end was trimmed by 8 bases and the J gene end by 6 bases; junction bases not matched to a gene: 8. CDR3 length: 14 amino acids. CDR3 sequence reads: CASDAGGRGNEQFF. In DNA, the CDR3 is TGCGCCAGCGACGCGGGGGGGCGGGGCAATGAGCAGTTCTTC.